This entry lists 2 T cell receptor beta chains sequenced from one sample in a study of shared clonotypes between healthy human individuals. This table comes from immunoSEQ multiplex PCR, and its TCRdb copy is limited to in-frame clones, with some not included. The sample has 2 million to 2.5 million clones, roughly 92% seen once; the top ten hold roughly 0.34%. Sequences were obtained from naive CD4+ T cells from PBMCs. As for subset: CD45RA+ positively selected. These receptors were collected from a man aged 18 to 29 in good health. Some clones in this sample may be carry-over from other donors' samples.

This sequence joins TRBV28 and TRBJ1-1, with D unresolved. This CDR3 is built from 14 residues. Per germline, CDR1 MDHEN and CDR2 SYDVKM. V was cut by 3 bases and J by 8 bases, with 16 bases left in between. CDR3 protein: CASSLSARSSEAFF. For the CDR3, the DNA is TGTGCCAGCAGTTTGTCGGCCAGAAGCTCCGAAGCTTTCTTT.

The CDR3 coding sequence is TGCAGCGTTGAGGGGAAGTACACAGATACGCAGTATTTT. The encoded protein is CSVEGKYTDTQYF. The chain carries TRBV29-1 and TRBJ2-3; no reliable D call. Germline values: CDR1 SQVTM, CDR2 ANQGSEA. V lost 3 bases and J lost 2, with 9 bases in between. This CDR3 spans 13 amino acids.